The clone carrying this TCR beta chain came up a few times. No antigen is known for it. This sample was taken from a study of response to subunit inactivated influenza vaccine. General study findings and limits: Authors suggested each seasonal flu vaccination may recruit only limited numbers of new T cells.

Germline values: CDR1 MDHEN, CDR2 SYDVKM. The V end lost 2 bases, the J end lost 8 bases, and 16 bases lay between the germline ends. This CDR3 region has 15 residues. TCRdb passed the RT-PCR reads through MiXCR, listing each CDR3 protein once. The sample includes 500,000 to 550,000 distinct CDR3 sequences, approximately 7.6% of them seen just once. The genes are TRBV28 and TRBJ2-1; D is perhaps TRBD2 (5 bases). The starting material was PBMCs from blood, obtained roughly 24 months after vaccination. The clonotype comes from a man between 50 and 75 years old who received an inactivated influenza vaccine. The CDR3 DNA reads TGTGCCAGCAGTTTAACCACGACTATTTTTCATGAGCAGTTCTTC. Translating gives CASSLTTTIFHEQFF.